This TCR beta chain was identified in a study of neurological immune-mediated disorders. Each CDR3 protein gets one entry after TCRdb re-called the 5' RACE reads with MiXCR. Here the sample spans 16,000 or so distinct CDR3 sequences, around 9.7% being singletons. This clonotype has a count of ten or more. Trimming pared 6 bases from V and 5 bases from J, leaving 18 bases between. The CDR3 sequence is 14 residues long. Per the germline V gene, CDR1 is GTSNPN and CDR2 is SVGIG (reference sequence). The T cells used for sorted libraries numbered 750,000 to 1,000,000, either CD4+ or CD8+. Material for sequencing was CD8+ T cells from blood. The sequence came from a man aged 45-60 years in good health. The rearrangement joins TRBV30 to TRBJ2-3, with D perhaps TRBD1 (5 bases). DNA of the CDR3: TGTGCCTGTCAATTCCATGGGGCGGTAGATACGCAGTATTTT. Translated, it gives CACQFHGAVDTQYF.